These T cell receptor beta chains were read from a single sample in a study of human T cells and chemical hapten exposure. A single record per CDR3 protein comes from TCRdb applying MiXCR to the RACE reads. This table has over 85,000 distinct CDR3 sequences, roughly 10% appearing once. Sequenced material: whole blood, taken in connection with sensitization to the hapten diphenylcyclopropenone (DPC). These receptors came from a woman aged 55-75 years with alopecia areata. Some clones in this sample may be carry-over from other donors' samples. The conserved cysteine and the conserved F or W are not part of the CDR3 here.

J,V,CDR3
TRBJ2-1,TRBV7-3,ASSLSGGFPSNEQF
TRBJ2-7,TRBV12-5,ASDDGRPYEQY
TRBJ1-3,TRBV25-1,ASSQVGSGNTIY
TRBJ1-1,TRBV6-6,ASSFQSDMNTEAF
TRBJ2-3,TRBV7-7,ASSLGGSGYTDTQY
TRBJ2-3,TRBV27,ASSLALGGADTQY
TRBJ1-5,TRBV12-3/TRBV12-4,ASRRGDPSNQPQH
TRBJ1-2,TRBV7-9,ASSLTAGSYGYT
TRBJ2-3,TRBV6-2/TRBV6-3,ATTLRQITDTQY
TRBJ2-2,TRBV4-1,ASSQGPPLPGPSTGELF
TRBJ2-3,TRBV20-1,SAPLDTQY
TRBJ2-3,TRBV7-8,ASSQYLGSGGDSDTQY
TRBJ2-1,TRBV18,ASSLRVPGYNEQF
TRBJ1-2,TRBV20-1,SAKSTGYYGYT
TRBJ1-1,TRBV6-6,ASSPGQGVNTEAF
TRBJ2-5,TRBV5-1,ASSFAGGETQY
TRBJ1-1,TRBV29-1,SVRLGQTEAF
TRBJ2-2,TRBV6-6,ASINPGVTTGELF
TRBJ1-6,TRBV20-1,SARDIKGRDSPLH
TRBJ2-1,TRBV7-6,ASSVSTTGPQF
TRBJ2-4,TRBV3-1,ASSQQAPLGTSDIQY
TRBJ2-1,TRBV3-1,ASRSGSNEQF
TRBJ1-1,TRBV3-1,ASSQEKITEAF
TRBJ2-5,TRBV7-9,ASSLKGRVGDYMQTQY
TRBJ1-4,TRBV29-1,SVGARANEKLF
TRBJ2-3,TRBV29-1,SVELRGGITDTQY
TRBJ2-5,TRBV18,ASSTGQGRQETQY
TRBJ2-3,TRBV20-1,SARVFDSGGTQY
TRBJ2-5,TRBV18,ASSRRQGAGQETQY
TRBJ1-2,TRBV4-1,ASSQETGNDYGYT
TRBJ2-7,TRBV5-1,ASSLEVGAYEQY
TRBJ2-1,TRBV7-9,ASSLLNGHNEQF
TRBJ1-2,TRBV19,ASSRTKETYGYT
TRBJ2-4,TRBV11-3,ASSYTRGNIQY
TRBJ1-5,TRBV6-1,ASSDRANNQPQH
TRBJ2-7,TRBV20-1,SARAGTGDIYEQY
TRBJ2-7,TRBV18,ASSPDREGEQY
TRBJ1-5,TRBV6-2/TRBV6-3,ASSPESSNQPQH
TRBJ1-1,TRBV15,ATSRQGSSTEAF
TRBJ2-1,TRBV20-1,SAIAGNPTGSSYNEQF
TRBJ1-4,TRBV6-5,AVLADEKLF
TRBJ1-1,TRBV9,ASSVGGTGSTEAF
TRBJ1-6,TRBV5-8,ASSHRHDYNSPLH